Each of the 6 T cell receptor beta chains below was sequenced from the same sample in a study of blood T cell repertoires in COVID-19. This table comes from immunoSEQ multiplex PCR, and its TCRdb copy is limited to in-frame clones, with some not included. Of 99,000 or so clones in the sample, less than 90% are singletons; the top ten hold less than 2%. Sequenced material: peripheral blood. The origin of the receptors is a man aged 65 to 85 with active or convalescent COVID-19.

V usage is TRBV15 and J usage is TRBJ1-3; D is possibly TRBD1 (6 bases). CDR3 length equals 17 residues. With 5 bases removed from V and 4 bases from J, the gap between germline ends came to 21 bases. Germline assignment: CDR1 LNHNV and CDR2 YYDKDF (reference sequence). The CDR3 loop is CATSRAYGGTSGNTIYF. The CDR3, as DNA: TGTGCCACCAGCCGAGCTTATGGGGGCACCTCCGGAAACACCATATATTTT.

This clone appeared a single time. The chain has TRBV7-2 and TRBJ2-1; 14 nucleotides agree with TRBD2. Germline-derived CDR1 and CDR2 are SGHTA and FQGNSA. With 3 bases clipped from V and 9 bases from J, the junction kept 7 bases outside the gene matches. The CDR3 consists of 16 residues. The CDR3 DNA reads as TGTGCCAGCAGCTTCAAGACTAGCGGGGGGGCCGGTGAGCAGTTCTTC. It is translated as CASSFKTSGGAGEQFF.

The genes are TRBV5-1 and TRBJ2-2, with 8 bases identical to TRBD1. The CDR3 is 15 residues long. Germline CDR1 and CDR2: SGHRS and YFSETQ. Trimming removed 2 bases from V and 6 bases from J; junction bases left unmatched: 6. Here the CDR3 DNA reads TGCGCCAGCAGCTTCGACAGGGGTGGTGCCGGGGAGCTGTTTTTT. Its translation: CASSFDRGGAGELFF.

The rearrangement joins TRBV15 to TRBJ2-7; D possibly corresponds to TRBD1 (6 bases). The CDR3 loop spans 16 amino acids. V was shortened by 1 base and J by 2 bases, with 15 bases between the two germline ends. Germline V lookup: CDR1 LNHNV, CDR2 YYDKDF (reference sequence). The CDR3 DNA sequence: TGTGCCACCAGCAGAGCGGGCACAGGGAGCCCCTACGAGCAGTACTTC. Translation gives CATSRAGTGSPYEQYF.

V and J are TRBV5-8 and TRBJ1-1; TRBD1 agrees at 7 bases. V was pared by 3 bases and J by 7 bases, with 6 bases of the junction left unmatched. Germline V gene sequence: CDR1 SGHTS, CDR2 YDEGEE. The CDR3 length is 13 residues. The CDR3 DNA sequence: TGTGCCAGCAGCTCGACAGGGAAAAGTGAAGCTTTCTTT. Translated: CASSSTGKSEAFF.

The chain uses TRBV19 and TRBJ2-3; 12 positions match TRBD1. Germline CDR1 and CDR2: LNHDA and SQIVND (reference sequence). V dropped 5 bases and J dropped 8; count of bases not matched to a gene: 11. The CDR3 has 16 amino acids. DNA of the CDR3: TGTGCCAGTAGTCCCTACCCCGGGACAGGGGGCGGTACGCAGTATTTT. Translation gives CASSPYPGTGGGTQYF.